This T cell receptor (beta chain) was captured by sequencing in a study of tumor and adjacent non-tumor tissue in lung cancer. Findings and limits, study-wide: Top 100 clones took a larger repertoire share in normal lung.

No cell sorting was done before RNA was extracted from the tissue. The normal lung tissue was taken more than 3 cm from the tumor edge. Newly diagnosed lung cancer patients had thoracic surgery in China, August–late 2014, without prior chemotherapy. The CDR3 has 13 residues. V shed 0 bases and J shed 4 bases, with 6 bases lying between them. Germline CDR1 SGDLS, CDR2 YYNGEE. TCRbeta libraries were built with three rounds of nested PCR, modified from ARM-PCR. MiXCR, applied by TCRdb to the multiplex PCR reads, yields one record per CDR3 protein. The sample gives about 100,000 distinct CDR3 sequences, around three fifths of which show up once; roughly a fifth is in the top ten. In its sample, this clonotype was seen a few times. Its antigen is unidentified.

The sequencing sample was made of distant non-tumor lung tissue. V gene TRBV9 combines with J gene TRBJ2-3; no reliable D call. The source is a man aged 30 to 45 with non-small cell lung cancer. The CDR3 loop reads CASSVVGADTQYF. As DNA, the CDR3 is TGTGCCAGCAGCGTAGTGGGCGCAGATACGCAGTATTTT.